This T cell receptor (beta chain) originates from a study of T-cell memory formation after mild COVID-19. The wider study: Clusters of TCRs were largely donor specific. Study conclusions and caveats: CD4+ clones that contracted lay mainly in CM and EM; CD8+ ones lay in EMRA.

A remark on this clonotype: Its antigen is still unknown.

A single record per CDR3 protein comes from TCRdb applying MiXCR to the 5' RACE reads. This table holds hundreds of thousands of distinct CDR3 sequences, around 14% found once. This CDR3 spans 15 amino acids. V lost 4 bases and J 0 bases, leaving 11 bases between the germline ends. Germline-derived CDR1 and CDR2 are SGHRS and YFSETQ. This clonotype originated in a man aged 18 to 35 who had mild COVID-19 (a few samples of this study predate the infection). Cell type and time point are not known. The sequencing sample was made of PBMCs or a T cell subset sorted from them (not recorded which). The chain recombines TRBV5-1 with TRBJ1-3, with D unclear. The CDR3 here is CASSLDTDSGNTIYF. CDR3 DNA sequence: TGCGCCAGCAGCCTAGACACAGACTCTGGAAACACCATATATTTT.